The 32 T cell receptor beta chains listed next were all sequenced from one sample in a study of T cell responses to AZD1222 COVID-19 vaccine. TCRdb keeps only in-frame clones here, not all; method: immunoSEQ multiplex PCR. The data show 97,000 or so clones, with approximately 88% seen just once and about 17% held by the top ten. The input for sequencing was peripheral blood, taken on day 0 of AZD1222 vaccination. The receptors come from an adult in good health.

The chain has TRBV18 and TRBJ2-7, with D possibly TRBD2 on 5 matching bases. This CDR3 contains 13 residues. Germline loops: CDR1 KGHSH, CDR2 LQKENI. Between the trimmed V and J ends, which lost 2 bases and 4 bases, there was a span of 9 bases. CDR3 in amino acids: CASSPSGRYEQYV. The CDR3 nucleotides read TGTGCCAGCTCACCAAGTGGGAGATACGAGCAGTACGTC.

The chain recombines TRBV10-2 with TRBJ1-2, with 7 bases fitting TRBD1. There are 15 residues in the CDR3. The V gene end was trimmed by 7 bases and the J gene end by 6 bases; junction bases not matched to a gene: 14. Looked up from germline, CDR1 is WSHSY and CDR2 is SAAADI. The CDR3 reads CASTRPGGLAHGYTF. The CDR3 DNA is TGCGCCAGCACCCGACCAGGGGGGTTGGCCCATGGCTACACCTTC.

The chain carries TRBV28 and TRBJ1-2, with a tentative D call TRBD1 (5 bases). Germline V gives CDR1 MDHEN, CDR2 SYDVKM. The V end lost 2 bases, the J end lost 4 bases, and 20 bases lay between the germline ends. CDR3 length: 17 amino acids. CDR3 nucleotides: TGTGCCAGCAGTTTACTGCCCCGCCGGGGCCTCCCCTATGGCTACACCTTC. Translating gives CASSLLPRRGLPYGYTF.

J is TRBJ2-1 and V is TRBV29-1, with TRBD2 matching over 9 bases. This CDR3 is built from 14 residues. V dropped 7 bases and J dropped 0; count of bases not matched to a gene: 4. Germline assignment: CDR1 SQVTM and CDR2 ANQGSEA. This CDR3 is CSARTSDSYNEQFF. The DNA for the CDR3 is TGCAGCGCAAGGACTAGCGACTCCTACAATGAGCAGTTCTTC.

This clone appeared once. CDR3 nucleotide sequence: TGCGCCAGCAGCCCGGGGGGGTTAGATTCACCCCTCCACTTT. It yields the protein CASSPGGLDSPLHF. The chain carries TRBV5-1 and TRBJ1-6; a possible D gene is TRBD1 (5 bases). Trimming removed 4 bases from V and 8 bases from J, with 13 bases in between. The CDR3 extends over 14 amino acids. CDR1 and CDR2 (germline): SGHRS, YFSETQ.

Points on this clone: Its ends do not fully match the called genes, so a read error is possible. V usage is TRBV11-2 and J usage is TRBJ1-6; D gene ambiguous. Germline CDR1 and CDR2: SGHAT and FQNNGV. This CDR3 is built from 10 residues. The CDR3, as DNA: TGTGCCAGCAGTCCAGGCCATCTCATTTTT. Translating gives CASSPGHLIF.

The CDR3 region is CASSQDGTPRNEQFF. DNA of the CDR3: TGCGCCAGCAGCCAAGACGGGACTCCACGCAATGAGCAGTTCTTC. The chain combines TRBV4-3 with TRBJ2-1; TRBD2 is a possible D gene (6 bases). The CDR3 runs to 15 residues. Germline-derived CDR1 and CDR2 are LGHNA and YSLEER. V lost 0 bases and J 6 bases, leaving 12 bases between the germline ends.

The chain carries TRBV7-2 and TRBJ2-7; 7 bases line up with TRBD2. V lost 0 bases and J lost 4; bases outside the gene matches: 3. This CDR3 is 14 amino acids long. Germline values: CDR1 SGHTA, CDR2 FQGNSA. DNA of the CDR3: TGTGCCAGCAGCTTAGCGAGACTAGCTTACGAGCAGTACTTC. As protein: CASSLARLAYEQYF.

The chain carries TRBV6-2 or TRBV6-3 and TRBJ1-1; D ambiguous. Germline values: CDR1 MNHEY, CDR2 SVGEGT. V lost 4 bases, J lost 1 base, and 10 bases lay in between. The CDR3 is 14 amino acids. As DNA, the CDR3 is TGTGCCAGCAGTTCCAGGCAGGAGAACACTGAAGCTTTCTTT. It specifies CASSSRQENTEAFF.

CDR3 sequence: CASSIKGEGTETQYF. In DNA form, the CDR3 reads TGTGCCAGCAGCATTAAGGGGGAGGGGACCGAGACCCAGTACTTC. The V and J genes are TRBV9 and TRBJ2-5; perhaps TRBD2 as D (7 bases). The V gene lost 4 bases and the J gene lost 5 bases, with 18 bases spanning the gap. There are 15 residues in the CDR3. Germline V lookup: CDR1 SGDLS, CDR2 YYNGEE.

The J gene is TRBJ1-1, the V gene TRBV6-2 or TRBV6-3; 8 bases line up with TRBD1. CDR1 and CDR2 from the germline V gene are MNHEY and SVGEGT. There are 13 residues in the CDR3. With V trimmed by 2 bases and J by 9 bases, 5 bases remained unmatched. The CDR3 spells CASSYRTGYQAFF. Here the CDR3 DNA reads TGTGCCAGCAGTTACAGGACAGGGTATCAAGCTTTCTTT.

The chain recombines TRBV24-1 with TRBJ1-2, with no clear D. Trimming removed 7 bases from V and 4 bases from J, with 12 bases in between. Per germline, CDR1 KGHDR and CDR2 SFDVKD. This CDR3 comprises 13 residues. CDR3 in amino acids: CATSAERSYGYTF. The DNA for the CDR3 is TGTGCCACCAGCGCGGAGCGTAGCTATGGCTACACCTTC.

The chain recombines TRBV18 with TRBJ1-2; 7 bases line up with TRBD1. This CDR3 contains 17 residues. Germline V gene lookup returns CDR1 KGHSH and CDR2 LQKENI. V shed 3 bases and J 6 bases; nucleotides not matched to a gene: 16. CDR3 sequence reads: CASSPYMQGEWGDGYTF. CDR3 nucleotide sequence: TGTGCCAGCTCACCCTACATGCAGGGGGAATGGGGTGATGGCTACACCTTC.

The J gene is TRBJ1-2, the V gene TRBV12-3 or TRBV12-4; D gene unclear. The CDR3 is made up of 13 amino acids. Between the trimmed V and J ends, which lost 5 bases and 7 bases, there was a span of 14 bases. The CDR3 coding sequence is TGTGCCAGCAGTCCCGAGGGTCCCATTGGCTACACCTTC. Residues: CASSPEGPIGYTF.

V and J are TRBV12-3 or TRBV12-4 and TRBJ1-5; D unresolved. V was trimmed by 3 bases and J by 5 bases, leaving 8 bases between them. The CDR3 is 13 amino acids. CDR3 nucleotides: TGTGCCAGCAGTTTCCAGCCGGATCAGCCCCAGCATTTT. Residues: CASSFQPDQPQHF.

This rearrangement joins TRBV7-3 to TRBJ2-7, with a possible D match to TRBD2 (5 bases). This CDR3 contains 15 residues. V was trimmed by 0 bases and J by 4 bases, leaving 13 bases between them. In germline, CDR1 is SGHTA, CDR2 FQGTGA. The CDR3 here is CASSLTVFGIYEQYF. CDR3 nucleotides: TGTGCCAGCAGCTTAACGGTCTTCGGGATTTACGAGCAGTACTTC.

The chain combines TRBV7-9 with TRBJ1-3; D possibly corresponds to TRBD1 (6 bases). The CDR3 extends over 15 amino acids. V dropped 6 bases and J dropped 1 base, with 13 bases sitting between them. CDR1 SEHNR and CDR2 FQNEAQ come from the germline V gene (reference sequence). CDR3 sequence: CASRGGTKSGNTIYF. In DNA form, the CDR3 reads TGTGCCAGCAGAGGGGGGACAAAGTCTGGAAACACCATATATTTT.

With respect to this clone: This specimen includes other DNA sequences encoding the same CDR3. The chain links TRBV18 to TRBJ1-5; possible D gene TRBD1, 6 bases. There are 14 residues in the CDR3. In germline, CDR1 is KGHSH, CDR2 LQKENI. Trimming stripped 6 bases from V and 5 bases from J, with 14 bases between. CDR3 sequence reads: CASSPTGTDQPQHF. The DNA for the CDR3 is TGTGCCAGCTCTCCTACAGGGACGGATCAGCCCCAGCATTTT.

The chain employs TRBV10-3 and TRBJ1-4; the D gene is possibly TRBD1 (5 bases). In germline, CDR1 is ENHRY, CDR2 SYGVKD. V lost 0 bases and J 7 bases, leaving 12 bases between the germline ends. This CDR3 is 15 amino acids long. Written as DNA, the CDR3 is TGTGCCATCAGTGAGTCAGACAGTCCCGGTGAAAAACTGTTTTTT. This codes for CAISESDSPGEKLFF.

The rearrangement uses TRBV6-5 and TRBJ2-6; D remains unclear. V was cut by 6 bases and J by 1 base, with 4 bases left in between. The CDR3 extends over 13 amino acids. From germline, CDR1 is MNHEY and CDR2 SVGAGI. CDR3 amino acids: CASSLSGANVLTF. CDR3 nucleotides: TGTGCCAGCAGCTTATCTGGGGCCAACGTCCTGACTTTC.

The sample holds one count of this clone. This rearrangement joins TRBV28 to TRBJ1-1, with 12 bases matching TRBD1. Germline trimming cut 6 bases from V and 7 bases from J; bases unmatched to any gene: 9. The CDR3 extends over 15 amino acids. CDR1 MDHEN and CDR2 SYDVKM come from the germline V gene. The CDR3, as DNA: TGTGCCAGCAGGCCGGGACAGGGGGCCTCAAGTGAAGCTTTCTTT. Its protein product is CASRPGQGASSEAFF.

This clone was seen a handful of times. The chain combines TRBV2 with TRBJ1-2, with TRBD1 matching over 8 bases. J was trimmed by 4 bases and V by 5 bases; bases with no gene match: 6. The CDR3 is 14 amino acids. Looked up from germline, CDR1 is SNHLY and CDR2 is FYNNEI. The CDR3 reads CASSRQGIGYGYTF. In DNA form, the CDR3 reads TGTGCCAGCAGTAGACAGGGGATAGGCTATGGCTACACCTTC. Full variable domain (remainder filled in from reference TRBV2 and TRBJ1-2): EPEVTQTPSHQVTQMGQEVILRCVPISNHLYFYWYRQILGQKVEFLVSFYNNEISEKSEIFDDQFSVERPDGSNFTLKIRSTKLEDSAMYFCASSRQGIGYGYTFGSGTRLTVV.

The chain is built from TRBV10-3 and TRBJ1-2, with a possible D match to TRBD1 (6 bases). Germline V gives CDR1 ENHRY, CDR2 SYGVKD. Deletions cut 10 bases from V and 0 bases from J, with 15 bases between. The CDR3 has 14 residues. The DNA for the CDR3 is TGTGCCAACAAACGGACAGAAGCTAACTATGGCTACACCTTC. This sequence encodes CANKRTEANYGYTF.

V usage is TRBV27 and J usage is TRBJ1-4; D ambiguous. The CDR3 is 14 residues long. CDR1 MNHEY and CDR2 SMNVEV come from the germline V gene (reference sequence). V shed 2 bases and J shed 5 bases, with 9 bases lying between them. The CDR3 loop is CASSLRRSNEKLFF. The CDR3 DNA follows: TGTGCCAGCAGTTTAAGACGCTCGAATGAAAAACTGTTTTTT.

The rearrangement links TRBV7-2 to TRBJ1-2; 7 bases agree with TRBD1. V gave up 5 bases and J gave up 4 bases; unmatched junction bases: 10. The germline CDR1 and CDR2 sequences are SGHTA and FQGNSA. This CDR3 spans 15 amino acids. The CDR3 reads CASSTTGQSTYGYTF. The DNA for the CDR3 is TGTGCCAGCAGCACCACGGGACAGTCGACCTATGGCTACACCTTC.

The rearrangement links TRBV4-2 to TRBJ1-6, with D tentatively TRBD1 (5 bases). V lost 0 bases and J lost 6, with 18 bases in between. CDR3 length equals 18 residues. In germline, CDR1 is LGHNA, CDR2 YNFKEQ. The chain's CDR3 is CASSQEDLRQLGNSPLHF. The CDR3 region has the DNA TGTGCCAGCAGCCAAGAAGACCTTCGACAGTTGGGTAATTCACCCCTCCACTTT.

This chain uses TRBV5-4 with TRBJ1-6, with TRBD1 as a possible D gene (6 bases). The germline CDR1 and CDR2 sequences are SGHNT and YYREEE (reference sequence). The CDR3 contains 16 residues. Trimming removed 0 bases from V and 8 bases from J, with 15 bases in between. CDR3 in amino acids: CASSLVLGGGDSPLHF. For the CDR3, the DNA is TGTGCCAGCAGCTTGGTCTTAGGGGGGGGAGATTCACCCCTCCACTTT. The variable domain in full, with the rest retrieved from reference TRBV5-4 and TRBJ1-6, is ETGVTQSPTHLIKTRGQQVTLRCSSQSGHNTVSWYQQALGQGPQFIFQYYREEENGRGNFPPRFSGLQFPNYSSELNVNALELDDSALYLCASSLVLGGGDSPLHFGNGTRLTVT.

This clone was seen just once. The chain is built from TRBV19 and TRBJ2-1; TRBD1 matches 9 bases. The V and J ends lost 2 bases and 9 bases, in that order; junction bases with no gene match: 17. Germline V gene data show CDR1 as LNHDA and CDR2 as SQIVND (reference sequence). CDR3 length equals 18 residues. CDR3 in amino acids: CASSISRDREALGREQFF. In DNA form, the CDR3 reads TGTGCCAGTAGTATATCTCGGGACAGGGAGGCCCTTGGGCGTGAGCAGTTCTTC.

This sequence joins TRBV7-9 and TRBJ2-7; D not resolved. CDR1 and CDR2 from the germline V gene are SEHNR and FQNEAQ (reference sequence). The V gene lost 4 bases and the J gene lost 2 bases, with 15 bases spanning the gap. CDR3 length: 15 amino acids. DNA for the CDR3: TGTGCCAGCAGCTCGAACCTAGTAAGGGCCTACGAGCAGTACTTC. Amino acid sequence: CASSSNLVRAYEQYF.

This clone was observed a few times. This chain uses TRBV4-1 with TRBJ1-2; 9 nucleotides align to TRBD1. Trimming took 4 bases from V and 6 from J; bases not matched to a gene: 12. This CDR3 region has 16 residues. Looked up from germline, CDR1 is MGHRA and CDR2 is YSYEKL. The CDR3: CASSPGRTGDLNGYTF. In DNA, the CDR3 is TGCGCCAGCAGCCCGGGACGGACAGGGGACCTCAATGGCTACACCTTC.

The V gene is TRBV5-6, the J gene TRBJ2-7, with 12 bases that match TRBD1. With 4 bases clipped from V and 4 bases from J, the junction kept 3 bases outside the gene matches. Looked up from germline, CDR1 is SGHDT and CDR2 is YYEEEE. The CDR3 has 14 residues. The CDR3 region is CASSVGQGAYEQYF. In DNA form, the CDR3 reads TGTGCCAGCAGCGTGGGACAGGGGGCTTACGAGCAGTACTTC. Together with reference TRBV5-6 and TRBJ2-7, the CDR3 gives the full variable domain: DAGVTQSPTHLIKTRGQQVTLRCSPKSGHDTVSWYQQALGQGPQFIFQYYEEEERQRGNFPDRFSGHQFPNYSSELNVNALLLGDSALYLCASSVGQGAYEQYFGPGTRLTVT.

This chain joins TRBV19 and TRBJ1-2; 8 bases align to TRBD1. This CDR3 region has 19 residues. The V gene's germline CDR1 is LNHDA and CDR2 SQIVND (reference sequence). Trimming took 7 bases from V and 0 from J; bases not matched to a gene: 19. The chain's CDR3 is CASIQRRDRSRLPNYGYTF. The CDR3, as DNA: TGTGCCAGTATCCAAAGAAGGGACAGGTCGCGGTTGCCTAACTATGGCTACACCTTC. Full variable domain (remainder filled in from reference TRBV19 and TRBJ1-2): DGGITQSPKYLFRKEGQNVTLSCEQNLNHDAMYWYRQDPGQGLRLIYYSQIVNDFQKGDIAEGYSVSREKKESFPLTVTSAQKNPTAFYLCASIQRRDRSRLPNYGYTFGSGTRLTVV.